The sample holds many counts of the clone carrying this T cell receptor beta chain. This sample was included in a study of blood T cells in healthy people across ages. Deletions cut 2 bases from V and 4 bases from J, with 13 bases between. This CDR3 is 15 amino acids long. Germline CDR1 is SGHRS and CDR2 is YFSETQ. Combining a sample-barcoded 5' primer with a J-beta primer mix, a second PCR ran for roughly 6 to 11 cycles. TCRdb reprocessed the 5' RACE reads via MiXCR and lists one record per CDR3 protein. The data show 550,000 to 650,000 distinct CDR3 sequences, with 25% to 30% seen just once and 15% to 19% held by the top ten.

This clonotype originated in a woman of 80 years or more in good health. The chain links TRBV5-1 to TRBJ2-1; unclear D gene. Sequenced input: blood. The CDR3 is CASSLLSVPYNEQFF. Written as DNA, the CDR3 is TGCGCCAGCAGCTTATTGTCAGTCCCTTACAATGAGCAGTTCTTC.